This T cell receptor (beta chain) was identified during a study of CD49a tissue-resident CD8 T cells in human skin (dated by TCRdb to about 2017). General notes on the study: The study examined tissue-resident memory CD8+ T cell subsets in human skin defined by CD49a, CD69 and CD103 expression.

The library was obtained by the immunoSEQ multiplex PCR assay. Per the authors' processing: TCR V beta family usage frequencies were compared across the sorted blood, dermal and epidermal CD8+ T cell populations. TCRdb retrieved this table from immuneACCESS and kept in-frame rearrangements only. Not all clones are present; in checked studies, unresolved V genes account for under half, and no reason is known for the remainder. V and J calls and clone size are those listed in that table; D and trimming were worked out from the DNA. Present in this sample are approximately 550 clones, around 73% of which were seen just once. Of the sample, about 22% falls within the top ten clones. CDR1 and CDR2 are read off the germline V gene (reference sequence) as MNHEY and SMNVEV. Trimming removed 5 bases from V and 3 bases from J; the gene matches leave 4 bases unexplained. The CDR3 spans 15 residues, from the cysteine through the phenylalanine. The CDR3 DNA has 45 bases and is translated from base 1.

In sorted CD8+ T cells obtained from the blood, dermis and epidermis of about five healthy donors, TCR beta CDR3 regions were analysed. Both blood and skin samples were provided by each TCR-sequenced donor, and all TCR-sequenced donors were healthy individuals. CD8+ T cell populations were isolated by sorting before TCR beta sequencing. Skin was separated into dermal and epidermal compartments before T cells were analysed. This clone occurred once. Its antigen specificity is not known. Within one base of it there is no much larger clone, and no base qualities were kept. This TCR was sampled from a human donor in good health. This chain joins TRBV27 to TRBJ2-7, with TRBD2 matching 13 junction bases. The sample taken for sequencing was CD103- CD8+ T cells sorted from skin dermis. The DNA is as follows: TGTGCCAGCAGTACTAGCGGGAGGGTACTCTACGAGCAGTACTTC. It codes for CASSTSGRVLYEQYF.